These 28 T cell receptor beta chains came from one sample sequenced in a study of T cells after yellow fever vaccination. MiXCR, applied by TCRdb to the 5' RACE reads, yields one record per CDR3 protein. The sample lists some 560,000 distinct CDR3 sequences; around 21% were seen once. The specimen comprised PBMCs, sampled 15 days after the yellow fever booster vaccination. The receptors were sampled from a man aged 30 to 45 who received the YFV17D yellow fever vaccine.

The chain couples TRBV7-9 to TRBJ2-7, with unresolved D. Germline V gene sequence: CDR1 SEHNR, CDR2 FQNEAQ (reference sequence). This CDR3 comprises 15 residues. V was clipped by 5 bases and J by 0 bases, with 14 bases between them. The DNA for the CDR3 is TGTGCCAGCAGCCCGCCACCCAGACGCTCCTACGAGCAGTACTTC. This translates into CASSPPPRRSYEQYF.

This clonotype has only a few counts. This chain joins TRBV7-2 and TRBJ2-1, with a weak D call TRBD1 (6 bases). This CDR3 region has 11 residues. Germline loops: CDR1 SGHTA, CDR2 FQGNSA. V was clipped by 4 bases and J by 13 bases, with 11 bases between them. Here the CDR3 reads CASSSGTTQFF. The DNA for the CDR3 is TGTGCCAGCAGCTCCGGGACAACCCAGTTCTTC.

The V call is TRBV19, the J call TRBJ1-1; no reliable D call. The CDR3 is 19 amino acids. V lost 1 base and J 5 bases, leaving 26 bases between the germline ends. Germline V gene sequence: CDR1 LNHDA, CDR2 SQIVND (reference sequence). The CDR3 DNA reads TGTGCCAGTAGTATAGCCTCACCCGGGAGATCAATGGCGAGGACTGAAGCTTTCTTT. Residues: CASSIASPGRSMARTEAFF.

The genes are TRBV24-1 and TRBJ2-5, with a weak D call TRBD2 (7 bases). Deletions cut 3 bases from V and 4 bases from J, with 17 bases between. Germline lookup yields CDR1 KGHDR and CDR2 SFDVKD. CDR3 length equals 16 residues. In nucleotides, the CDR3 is TGTGCCACCAGTGATCCCCGGGGGGCCTCGGGAGAGACCCAGTACTTC. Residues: CATSDPRGASGETQYF.

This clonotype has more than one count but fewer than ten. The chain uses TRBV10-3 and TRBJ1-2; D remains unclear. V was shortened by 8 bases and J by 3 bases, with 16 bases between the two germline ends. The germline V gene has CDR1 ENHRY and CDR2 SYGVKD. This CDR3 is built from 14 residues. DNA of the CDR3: TGTGCCATCTTCGGGGAAGGGAGCGACTATGGCTACACCTTC. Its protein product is CAIFGEGSDYGYTF.

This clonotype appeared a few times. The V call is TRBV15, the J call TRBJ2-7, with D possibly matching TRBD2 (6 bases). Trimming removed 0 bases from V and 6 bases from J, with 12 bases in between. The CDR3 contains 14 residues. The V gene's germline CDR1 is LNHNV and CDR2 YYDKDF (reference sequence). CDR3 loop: CATSRERGLPEQYF. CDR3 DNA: TGTGCCACCAGCAGAGAGCGGGGATTACCCGAGCAGTACTTC. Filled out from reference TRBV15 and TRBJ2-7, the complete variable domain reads DAMVIQNPRYQVTQFGKPVTLSCSQTLNHNVMYWYQQKSSQAPKLLFHYYDKDFNNEADTPDNFQSRRPNTSFCFLDIRSPGLGDTAMYLCATSRERGLPEQYFGPGTRLTVT.

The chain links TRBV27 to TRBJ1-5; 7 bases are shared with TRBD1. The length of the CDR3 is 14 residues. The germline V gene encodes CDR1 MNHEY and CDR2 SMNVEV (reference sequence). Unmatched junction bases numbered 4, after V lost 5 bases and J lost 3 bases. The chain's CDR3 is CASSPGTVNQPQHF. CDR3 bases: TGTGCCAGCAGTCCGGGGACAGTCAATCAGCCCCAGCATTTT.

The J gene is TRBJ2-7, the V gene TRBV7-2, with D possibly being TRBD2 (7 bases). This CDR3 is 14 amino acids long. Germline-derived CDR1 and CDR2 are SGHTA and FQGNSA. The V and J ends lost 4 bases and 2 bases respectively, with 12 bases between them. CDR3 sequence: CASSWAGGPYEQYF. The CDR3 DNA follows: TGTGCCAGCAGCTGGGCCGGGGGGCCCTACGAGCAGTACTTC.

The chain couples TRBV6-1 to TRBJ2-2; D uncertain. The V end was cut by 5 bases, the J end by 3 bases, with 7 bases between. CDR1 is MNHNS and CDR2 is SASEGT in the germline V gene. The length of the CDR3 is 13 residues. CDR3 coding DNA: TGTGCCAGCAGTATGAGCTACACCGGGGAGCTGTTTTTT. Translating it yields CASSMSYTGELFF.

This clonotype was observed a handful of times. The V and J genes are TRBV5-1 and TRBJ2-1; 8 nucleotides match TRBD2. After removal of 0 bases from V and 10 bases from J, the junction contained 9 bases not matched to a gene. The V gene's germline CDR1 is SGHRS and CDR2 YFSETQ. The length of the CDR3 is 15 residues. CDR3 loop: CASSLERETPREQFF. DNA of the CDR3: TGCGCCAGCAGCTTGGAGCGGGAGACCCCCCGGGAGCAGTTCTTC.

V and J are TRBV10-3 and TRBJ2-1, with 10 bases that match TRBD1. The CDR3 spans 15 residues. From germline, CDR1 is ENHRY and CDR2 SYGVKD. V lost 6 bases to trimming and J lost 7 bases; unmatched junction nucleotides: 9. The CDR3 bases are TGTGCCATCAGGGGAGACAGGGGGCAGGTAAATGAGCAGTTCTTC. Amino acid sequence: CAIRGDRGQVNEQFF.

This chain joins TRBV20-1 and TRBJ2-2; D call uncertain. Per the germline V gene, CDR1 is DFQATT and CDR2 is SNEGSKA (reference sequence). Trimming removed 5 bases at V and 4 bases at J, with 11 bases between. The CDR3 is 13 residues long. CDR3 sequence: CSAPKTPTGELFF. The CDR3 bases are TGCAGTGCTCCCAAGACCCCCACCGGGGAGCTGTTTTTT.

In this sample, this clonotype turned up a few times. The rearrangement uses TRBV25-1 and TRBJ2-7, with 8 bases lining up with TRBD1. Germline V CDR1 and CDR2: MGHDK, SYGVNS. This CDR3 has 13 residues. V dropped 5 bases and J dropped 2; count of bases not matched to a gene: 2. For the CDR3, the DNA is TGTGCCAGCAGTAGGGGACAGGCCTACGAGCAGTACTTC. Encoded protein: CASSRGQAYEQYF.

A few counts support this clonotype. The CDR3 DNA follows: TGTGCCAGCAGCTTCGGAAGGGTGATACATGGCAATCAGCCCCAGCATTTT. Its translation is CASSFGRVIHGNQPQHF. The chain couples TRBV7-8 to TRBJ1-5; D is unclear. Trimming removed 3 bases at V and 2 bases at J, with 17 bases between. Germline assignment: CDR1 SGHVS and CDR2 FQNEAQ. CDR3 length: 17 amino acids.

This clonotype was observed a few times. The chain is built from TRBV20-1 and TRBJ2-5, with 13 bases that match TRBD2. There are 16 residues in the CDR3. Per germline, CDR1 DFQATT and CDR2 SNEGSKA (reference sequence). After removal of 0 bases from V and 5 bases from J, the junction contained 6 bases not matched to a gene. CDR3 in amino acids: CSARESTSGRVETQYF. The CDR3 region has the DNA TGCAGTGCTAGAGAATCCACTAGCGGGAGGGTCGAGACCCAGTACTTC.

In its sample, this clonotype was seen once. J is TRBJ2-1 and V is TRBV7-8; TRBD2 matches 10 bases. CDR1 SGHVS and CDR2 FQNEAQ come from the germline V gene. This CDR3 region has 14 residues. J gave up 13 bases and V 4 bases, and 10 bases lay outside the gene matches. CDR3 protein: CASSSNLAGVDQFF. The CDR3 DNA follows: TGTGCCAGCAGCTCAAACCTAGCGGGAGTCGACCAGTTCTTC.

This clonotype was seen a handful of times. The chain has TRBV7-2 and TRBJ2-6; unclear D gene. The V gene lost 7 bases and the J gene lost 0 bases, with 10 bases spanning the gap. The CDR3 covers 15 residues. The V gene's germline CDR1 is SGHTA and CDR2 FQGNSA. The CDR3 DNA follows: TGTGCCAGCAACCCACCGAGCTCTGGGGCCAACGTCCTGACTTTC. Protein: CASNPPSSGANVLTF.

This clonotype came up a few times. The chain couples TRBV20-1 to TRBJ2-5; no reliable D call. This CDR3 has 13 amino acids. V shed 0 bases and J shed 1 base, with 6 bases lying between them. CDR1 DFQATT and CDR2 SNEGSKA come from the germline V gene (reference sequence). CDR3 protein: CSAREGSQETQYF. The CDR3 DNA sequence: TGCAGTGCTAGAGAGGGCAGCCAAGAGACCCAGTACTTC.

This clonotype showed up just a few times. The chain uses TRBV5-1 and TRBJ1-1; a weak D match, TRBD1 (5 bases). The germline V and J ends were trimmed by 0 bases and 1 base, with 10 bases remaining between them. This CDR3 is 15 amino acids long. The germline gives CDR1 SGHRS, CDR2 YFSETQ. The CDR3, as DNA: TGCGCCAGCAGCTTGGGGGGGGTTGGGAACACTGAAGCTTTCTTT. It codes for CASSLGGVGNTEAFF.

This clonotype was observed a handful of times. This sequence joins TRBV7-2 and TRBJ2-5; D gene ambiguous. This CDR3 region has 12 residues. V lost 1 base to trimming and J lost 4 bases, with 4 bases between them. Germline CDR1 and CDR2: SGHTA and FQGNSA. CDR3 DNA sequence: TGTGCCAGCAGCTTAGACGTAGAGACCCAGTACTTC. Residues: CASSLDVETQYF.

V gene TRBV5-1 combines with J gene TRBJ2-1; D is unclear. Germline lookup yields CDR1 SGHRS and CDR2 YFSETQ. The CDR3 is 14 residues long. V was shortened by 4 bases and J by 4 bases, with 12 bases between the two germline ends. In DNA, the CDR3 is TGCGCCAGCAGCCCCGGGTCAGCGTACAATGAGCAGTTCTTC. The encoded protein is CASSPGSAYNEQFF.

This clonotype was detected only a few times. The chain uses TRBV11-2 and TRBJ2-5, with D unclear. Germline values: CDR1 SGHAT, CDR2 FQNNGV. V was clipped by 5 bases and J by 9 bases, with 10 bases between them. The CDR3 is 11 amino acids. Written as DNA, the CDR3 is TGTGCCAGCAGCCTTGGAGTGCCCCAGTACTTC. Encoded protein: CASSLGVPQYF.

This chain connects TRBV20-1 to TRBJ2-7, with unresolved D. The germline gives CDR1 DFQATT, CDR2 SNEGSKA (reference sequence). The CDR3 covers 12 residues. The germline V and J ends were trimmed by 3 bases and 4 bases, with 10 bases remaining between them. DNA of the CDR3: TGCAGTGCTAGTGTAGGGAAATACGAGCAGTACTTC. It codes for CSASVGKYEQYF.

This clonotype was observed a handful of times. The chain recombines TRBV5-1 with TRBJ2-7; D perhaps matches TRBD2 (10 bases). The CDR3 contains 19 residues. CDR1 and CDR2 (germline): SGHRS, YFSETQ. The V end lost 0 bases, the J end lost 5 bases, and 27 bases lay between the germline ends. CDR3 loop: CASSLGPGQGSGRAHEQYF. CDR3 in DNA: TGCGCCAGCAGCTTGGGTCCGGGACAGGGAAGCGGGAGGGCCCACGAGCAGTACTTC.

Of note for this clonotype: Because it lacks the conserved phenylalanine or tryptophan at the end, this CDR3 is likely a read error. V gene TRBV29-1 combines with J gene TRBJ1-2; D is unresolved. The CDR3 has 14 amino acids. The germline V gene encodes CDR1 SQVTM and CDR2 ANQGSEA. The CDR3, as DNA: TGCGGGATCGGGGATCCTATCCCGGATCAGGGCTACACCCTC. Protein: CGIGDPIPDQGYTL.

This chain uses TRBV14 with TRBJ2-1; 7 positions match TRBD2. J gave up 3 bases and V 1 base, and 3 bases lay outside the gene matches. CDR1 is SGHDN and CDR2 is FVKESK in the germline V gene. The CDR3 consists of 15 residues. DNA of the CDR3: TGTGCCAGCAGCCAAGTCGAGCGGGGCTACAATGAGCAGTTCTTC. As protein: CASSQVERGYNEQFF. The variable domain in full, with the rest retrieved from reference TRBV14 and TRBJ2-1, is EAGVTQFPSHSVIEKGQTVTLRCDPISGHDNLYWYRRVMGKEIKFLLHFVKESKQDESGMPNNRFLAERTGGTYSTLKVQPAELEDSGVYFCASSQVERGYNEQFFGPGTRLTVL.

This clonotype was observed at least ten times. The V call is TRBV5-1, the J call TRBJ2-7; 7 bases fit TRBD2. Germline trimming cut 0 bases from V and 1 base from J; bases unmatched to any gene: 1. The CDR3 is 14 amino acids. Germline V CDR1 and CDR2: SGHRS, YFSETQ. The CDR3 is CASSLASGSYEQYF. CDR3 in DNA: TGCGCCAGCAGCTTGGCTAGCGGATCCTACGAGCAGTACTTC.

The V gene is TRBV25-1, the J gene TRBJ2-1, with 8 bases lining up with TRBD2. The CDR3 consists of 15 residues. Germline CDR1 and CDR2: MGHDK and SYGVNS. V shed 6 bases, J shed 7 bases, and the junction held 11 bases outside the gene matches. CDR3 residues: CASRGIGLAGNEQFF. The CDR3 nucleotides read TGTGCCAGCAGGGGGATAGGACTAGCTGGAAATGAGCAGTTCTTC.